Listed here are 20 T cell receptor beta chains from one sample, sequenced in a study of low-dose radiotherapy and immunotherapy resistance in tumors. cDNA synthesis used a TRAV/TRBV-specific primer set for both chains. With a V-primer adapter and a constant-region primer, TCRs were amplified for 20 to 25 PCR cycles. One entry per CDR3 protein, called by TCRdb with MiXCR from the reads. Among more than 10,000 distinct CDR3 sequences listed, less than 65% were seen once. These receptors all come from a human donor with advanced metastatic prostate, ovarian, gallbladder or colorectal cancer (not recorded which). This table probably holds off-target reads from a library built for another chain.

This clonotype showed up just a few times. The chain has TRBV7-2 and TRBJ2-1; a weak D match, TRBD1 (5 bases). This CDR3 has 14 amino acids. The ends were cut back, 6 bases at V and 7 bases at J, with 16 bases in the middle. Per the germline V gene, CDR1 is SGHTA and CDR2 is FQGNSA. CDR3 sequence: CASSQRQQNNEQFF. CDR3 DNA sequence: TGTGCCAGCAGTCAAAGACAGCAAAATAATGAGCAGTTCTTC.

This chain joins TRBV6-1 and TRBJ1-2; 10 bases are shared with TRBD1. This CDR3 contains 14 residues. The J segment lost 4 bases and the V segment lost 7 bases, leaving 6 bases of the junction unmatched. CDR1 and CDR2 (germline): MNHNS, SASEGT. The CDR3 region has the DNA TGTGCCAGCACTCCGGGACAGGGGAGCTATGGCTACACCTTC. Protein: CASTPGQGSYGYTF.

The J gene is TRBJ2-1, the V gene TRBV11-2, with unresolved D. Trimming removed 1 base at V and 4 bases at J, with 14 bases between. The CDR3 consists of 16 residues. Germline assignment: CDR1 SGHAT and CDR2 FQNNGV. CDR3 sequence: CASSLGFGEKYNEQFF. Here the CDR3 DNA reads TGTGCCAGCAGCTTAGGGTTCGGCGAGAAATACAATGAGCAGTTCTTC. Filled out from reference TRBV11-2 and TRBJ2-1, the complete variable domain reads EAGVAQSPRYKIIEKRQSVAFWCNPISGHATLYWYQQILGQGPKLLIQFQNNGVVDDSQLPKDRFSAERLKGVDSTLKIQPAKLEDSAVYLCASSLGFGEKYNEQFFGPGTRLTVL.

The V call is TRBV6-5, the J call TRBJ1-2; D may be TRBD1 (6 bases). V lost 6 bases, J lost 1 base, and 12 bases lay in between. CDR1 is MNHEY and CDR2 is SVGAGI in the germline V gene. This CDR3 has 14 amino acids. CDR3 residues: CASRTGTLNYGYTF. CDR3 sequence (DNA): TGTGCCAGCAGAACCGGGACACTTAACTATGGCTACACCTTC.

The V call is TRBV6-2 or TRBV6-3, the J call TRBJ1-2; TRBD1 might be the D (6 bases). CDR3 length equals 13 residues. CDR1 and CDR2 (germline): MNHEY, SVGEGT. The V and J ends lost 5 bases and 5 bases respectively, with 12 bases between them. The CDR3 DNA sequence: TGTGCCAGCAGTGCGGACAGCCCTTATGGCTACACCTTC. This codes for CASSADSPYGYTF.

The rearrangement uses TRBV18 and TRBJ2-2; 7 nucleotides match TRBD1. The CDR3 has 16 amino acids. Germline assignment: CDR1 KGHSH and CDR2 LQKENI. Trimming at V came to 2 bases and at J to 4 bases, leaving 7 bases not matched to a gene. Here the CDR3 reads CASSPSGQSGTGELFF. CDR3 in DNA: TGTGCCAGCTCACCATCGGGACAGAGCGGCACCGGGGAGCTGTTTTTT.

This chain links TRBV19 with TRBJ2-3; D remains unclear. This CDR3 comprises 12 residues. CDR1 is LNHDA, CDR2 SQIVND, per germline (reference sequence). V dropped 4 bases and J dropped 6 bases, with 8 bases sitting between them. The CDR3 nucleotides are TGTGCCAGTAGTAGCCTGTCGGATACGCAGTATTTT. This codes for CASSSLSDTQYF.

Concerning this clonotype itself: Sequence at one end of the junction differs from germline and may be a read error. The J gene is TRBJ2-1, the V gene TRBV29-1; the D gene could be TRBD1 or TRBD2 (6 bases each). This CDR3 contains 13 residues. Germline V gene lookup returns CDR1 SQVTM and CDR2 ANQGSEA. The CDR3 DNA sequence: TGCAGCGTCACGGGGGCCTCCTACAATGAGCGGTTCTTC. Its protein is CSVTGASYNERFF.

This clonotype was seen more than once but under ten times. The DNA of the CDR3 is TGTGCCAGCAGCTTAAGTCCGGGGGGCCTTGGCAAAAACATTCAGTACTTC. Protein: CASSLSPGGLGKNIQYF. This chain uses TRBV11-2 with TRBJ2-4; weak D call: TRBD2 (7 bases). The CDR3 sequence is 17 residues long. CDR1 SGHAT and CDR2 FQNNGV come from the germline V gene. Trimming took off 2 bases at V and 3 bases at J, with 17 bases between the two ends.

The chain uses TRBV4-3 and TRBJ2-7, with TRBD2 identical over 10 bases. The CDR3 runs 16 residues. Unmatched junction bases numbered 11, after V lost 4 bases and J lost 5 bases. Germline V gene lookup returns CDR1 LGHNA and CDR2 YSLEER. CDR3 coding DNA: TGCGCCAGCAGCCCACTTCTAGCGGGAGAAACCCACGAGCAGTACTTC. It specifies CASSPLLAGETHEQYF.

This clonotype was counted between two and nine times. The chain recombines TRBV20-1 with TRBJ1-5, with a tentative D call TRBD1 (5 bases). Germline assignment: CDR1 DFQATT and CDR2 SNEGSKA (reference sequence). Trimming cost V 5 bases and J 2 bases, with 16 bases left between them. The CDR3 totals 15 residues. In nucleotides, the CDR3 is TGCAGTGCTGGTAGGAGGGTGGGGGGCAATCAGCCCCAGCATTTT. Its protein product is CSAGRRVGGNQPQHF.

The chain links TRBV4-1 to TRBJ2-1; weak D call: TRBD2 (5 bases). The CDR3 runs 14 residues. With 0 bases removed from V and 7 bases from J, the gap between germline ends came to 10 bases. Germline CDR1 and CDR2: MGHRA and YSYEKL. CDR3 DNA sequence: TGCGCCAGCAGCCAAGAGGGAACTAGGAATGAGCAGTTCTTC. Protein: CASSQEGTRNEQFF.

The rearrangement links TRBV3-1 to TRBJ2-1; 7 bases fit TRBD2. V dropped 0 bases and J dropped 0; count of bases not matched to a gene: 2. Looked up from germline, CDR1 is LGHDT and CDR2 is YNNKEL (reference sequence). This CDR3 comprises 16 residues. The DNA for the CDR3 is TGTGCCAGCAGCCAAGAGGGGGGGGGCTCCTACAATGAGCAGTTCTTC. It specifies CASSQEGGGSYNEQFF.

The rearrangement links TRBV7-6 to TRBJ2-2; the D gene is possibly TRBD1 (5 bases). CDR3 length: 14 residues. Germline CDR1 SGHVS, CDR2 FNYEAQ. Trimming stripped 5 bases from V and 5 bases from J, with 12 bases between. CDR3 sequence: CASSPGWLTGELFF. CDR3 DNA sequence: TGTGCCAGCAGCCCAGGGTGGTTGACCGGGGAGCTGTTTTTT. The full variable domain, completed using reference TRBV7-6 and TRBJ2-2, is GAGVSQSPRYKVTKRGQDVALRCDPISGHVSLYWYRQALGQGPEFLTYFNYEAQQDKSGLPNDRFSAERPEGSISTLTIQRTEQRDSAMYRCASSPGWLTGELFFGEGSRLTVL.

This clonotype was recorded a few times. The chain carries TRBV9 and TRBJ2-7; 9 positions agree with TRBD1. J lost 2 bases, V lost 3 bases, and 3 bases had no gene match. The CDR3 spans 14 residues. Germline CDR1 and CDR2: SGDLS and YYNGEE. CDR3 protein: CASSAGTGTYEQYF. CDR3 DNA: TGTGCCAGCAGCGCCGGGACAGGGACCTACGAGCAGTACTTC.

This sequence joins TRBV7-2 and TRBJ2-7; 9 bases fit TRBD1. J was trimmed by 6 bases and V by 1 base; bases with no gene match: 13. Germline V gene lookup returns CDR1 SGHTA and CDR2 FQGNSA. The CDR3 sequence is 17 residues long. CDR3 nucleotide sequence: TGTGCCAGCAGCTTAGAACATCCGGGACAGGGTAGGGGCGAGCAGTACTTC. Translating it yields CASSLEHPGQGRGEQYF.

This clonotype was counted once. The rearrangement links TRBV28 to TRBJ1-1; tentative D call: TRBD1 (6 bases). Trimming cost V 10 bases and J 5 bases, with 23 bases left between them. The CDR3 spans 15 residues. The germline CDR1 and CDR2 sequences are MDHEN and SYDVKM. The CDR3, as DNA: TGTGCCACCCAGCCATTGATGGGGGGCCTGACTGAAGCTTTCTTT. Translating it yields CATQPLMGGLTEAFF. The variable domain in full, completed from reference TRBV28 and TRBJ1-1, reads DVKVTQSSRYLVKRTGEKVFLECVQDMDHENMFWYRQDPGLGLRLIYFSYDVKMKEKGDIPEGYSVSREKKERFSLILESASTNQTSMYLCATQPLMGGLTEAFFGQGTRLTVV.

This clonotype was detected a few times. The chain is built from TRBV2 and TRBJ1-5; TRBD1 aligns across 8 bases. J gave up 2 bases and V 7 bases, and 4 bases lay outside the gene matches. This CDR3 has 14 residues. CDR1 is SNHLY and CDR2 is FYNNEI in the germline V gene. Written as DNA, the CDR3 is TGTGCCAGCAAGGCGACAGGGGGCAATCAGCCCCAGCATTTT. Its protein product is CASKATGGNQPQHF.

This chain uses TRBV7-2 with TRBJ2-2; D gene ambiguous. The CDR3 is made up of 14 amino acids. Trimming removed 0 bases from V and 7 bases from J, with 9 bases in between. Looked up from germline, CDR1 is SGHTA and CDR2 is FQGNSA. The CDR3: CASSLAWENGELFF. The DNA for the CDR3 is TGTGCCAGCAGCTTAGCATGGGAAAACGGGGAGCTGTTTTTT. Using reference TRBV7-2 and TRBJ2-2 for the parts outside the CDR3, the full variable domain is GAGVSQSPSNKVTEKGKDVELRCDPISGHTALYWYRQSLGQGLEFLIYFQGNSAPDKSGLPSDRFSAERTGGSVSTLTIQRTQQEDSAVYLCASSLAWENGELFFGEGSRLTVL.

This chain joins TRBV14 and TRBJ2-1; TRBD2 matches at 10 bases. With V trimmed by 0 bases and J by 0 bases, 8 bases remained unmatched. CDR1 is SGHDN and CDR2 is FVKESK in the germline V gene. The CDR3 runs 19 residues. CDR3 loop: CASSQEALAGTSSYNEQFF. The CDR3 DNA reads TGTGCCAGCAGCCAAGAAGCACTAGCGGGGACGAGCTCCTACAATGAGCAGTTCTTC.